What follows is one T cell receptor (beta chain) and its context. Its antigen is unknown. Template switching introduced a universal primer site, and the cDNA bore unique molecular identifiers. A single record per CDR3 protein comes from TCRdb applying MiXCR to the 5' RACE reads. The sample holds about 890,000 distinct CDR3 sequences, over 9% seen once. The record originates from a study of identical twins. Findings and limits, study-wide: Clonotypes of the beta chain that were abundant in cord blood carried fewer insertions (memory repertoires showed none).

The sample was also reused in another study, on yellow fever vaccine responses in identical twins.

The clonotype comes from a woman between 18 and 29 years old in good health. Sequenced material: PBMCs.

The CDR3 bases are TGCAGTGCTAGACTTGCCGGGACTAGGAATGAGCAGTTCTTC. Its protein is CSARLAGTRNEQFF. V is TRBV20-1 and J is TRBJ2-1, with 8 positions matching TRBD2. The germline gives CDR1 DFQATT, CDR2 SNEGSKA (reference sequence). The V gene end was trimmed by 2 bases and the J gene end by 7 bases; junction bases not matched to a gene: 7. This CDR3 spans 14 amino acids.